The clone carrying this TCR beta chain was picked up a small number of times. The antigen is undetermined. The CDR3 runs to 15 residues. CDR1 is SGHVS and CDR2 is FQNEAQ in the germline V gene. J lost 6 bases, V lost 4 bases, and 5 bases had no gene match. Memory CD4+ T cells were sorted as CD4+CD45RO+CD25- cells. Study observations and caveats: Larger-cohort validation covered only one TCR beta V-J rearrangement. Tumor-infiltrating Treg TCR alpha and beta sequences overlapped most with tumor naive CD4+ T cells, then blood naive. Tumor memory CD4+ T cell TCR gene usage was found to cluster with blood and lymph node memory CD4+ cells and with lymph node naive CD4+ cells.

TCRdb re-analysed the 5' RACE reads in MiXCR, keeping a single row per CDR3 protein. The table lists 45,000 to 70,000 distinct CDR3 sequences, 28% of them singletons. The clonotype was recovered from a female donor with breast cancer. Material: tumor-infiltrating memory CD4+ T cells sorted from the breast tumor. Subset specified: memory CD4+ T cells, CD4+CD45RO+CD25-. This chain uses TRBV7-8 with TRBJ1-5, with TRBD1 matching over 11 bases. CDR3 nucleotides: TGTGCCAGCAGCTCGGACAGGGGGCGCTTTCAGCCCCAGCATTTT. This codes for CASSSDRGRFQPQHF.